The 24 T cell receptor beta chains below come from one sample, sequenced in a study of OX40 agonist ivuxolimab in advanced cancers. The table came from immunoSEQ multiplex PCR; TCRdb's copy has only in-frame clones and leaves some out. Of about 55,000 clones listed, 70% to 90% are singletons. The source material was CD4+ or CD8+ T cells sorted from blood, sampled in a trial of the OX40 agonist ivuxolimab. The receptors here all came from an adult with an advanced solid tumor such as melanoma, head and neck, liver or kidney cancer.

The chain couples TRBV28 to TRBJ1-4; the D is unclear. The CDR3 runs to 14 residues. Germline V gene sequence: CDR1 MDHEN, CDR2 SYDVKM. V lost 3 bases to trimming and J lost 0 bases, with 5 bases between them. DNA of the CDR3: TGTGCCAGCAGTTTGCATTCAACTAATGAAAAACTGTTTTTT. Translation: CASSLHSTNEKLFF.

This chain links TRBV11-3 with TRBJ2-3, with D uncertain. V dropped 5 bases and J dropped 4 bases, with 13 bases sitting between them. CDR1 and CDR2 (germline): SGHNT, YENEEA. The CDR3 runs 14 residues. Written as DNA, the CDR3 is TGTGCCAGCAGCCCTGCCGGACGGTCAGATACGCAGTATTTT. It yields the protein CASSPAGRSDTQYF.

This clone was seen more than once but under ten times. V and J are TRBV5-5 and TRBJ2-7; D ambiguous. CDR3 length: 14 amino acids. Germline V gene lookup returns CDR1 SGHKS and CDR2 YYEKEE (reference sequence). Trimming stripped 0 bases from V and 4 bases from J, with 11 bases between. CDR3 region: CASSLDPSGYEQYF. DNA of the CDR3: TGTGCCAGCAGCTTGGATCCCTCCGGTTACGAGCAGTACTTC.

The chain employs TRBV7-9 and TRBJ2-3; no clear D. The CDR3 contains 14 residues. V dropped 7 bases and J dropped 0 bases, with 11 bases sitting between them. Germline loops: CDR1 SEHNR, CDR2 FQNEAQ (reference sequence). CDR3 protein: CASTPVGSTDTQYF. The CDR3 nucleotides are TGTGCCAGCACCCCTGTAGGAAGCACAGATACGCAGTATTTT.

The chain uses TRBV6-6 and TRBJ2-5; possibly TRBD2 for D (6 bases). The V and J ends lost 4 bases and 4 bases respectively, with 13 bases between them. Germline CDR1 reads MNHNY; CDR2 reads SVGAGI (reference sequence). The CDR3 runs 14 residues. For the CDR3, the DNA is TGTGCCAGCAGTTTTCGGGTCGGGGGAGAGACCCAGTACTTC. This codes for CASSFRVGGETQYF.

The chain joins TRBV19 to TRBJ2-2, with 11 bases that match TRBD2. The V segment lost 4 bases and the J segment 4 bases; nucleotides outside the gene matches: 2. Germline assignment: CDR1 LNHDA and CDR2 SQIVND (reference sequence). CDR3 size: 15 residues. The CDR3 reads CASSTLAGATGELFF. In DNA form, the CDR3 reads TGTGCCAGTAGTACACTAGCGGGGGCCACCGGGGAGCTGTTTTTT.

The chain uses TRBV29-1 and TRBJ2-1, with D perhaps TRBD1 (6 bases). This CDR3 is 12 amino acids long. Trimming stripped 5 bases from V and 2 bases from J, with 7 bases between. Germline-derived CDR1 and CDR2 are SQVTM and ANQGSEA. CDR3 sequence reads: CSVRDTYNEQFF. The CDR3 coding sequence is TGCAGCGTTCGGGACACCTACAATGAGCAGTTCTTC.

This clone was counted once. V is TRBV6-5 and J is TRBJ1-2; unclear D gene. The ends were cut back, 2 bases at V and 5 bases at J, with 15 bases in the middle. This CDR3 is built from 15 residues. From germline, CDR1 is MNHEY and CDR2 SVGAGI. The CDR3 protein is CASSYDGSPRYGYTF. The CDR3 region has the DNA TGTGCCAGCAGTTACGATGGCTCCCCTAGATATGGCTACACCTTC.

V and J are TRBV7-2 and TRBJ2-2; no firm D call. The germline gives CDR1 SGHTA, CDR2 FQGNSA. Trimming cost V 3 bases and J 3 bases, with 5 bases left between them. This CDR3 is built from 13 residues. The CDR3 DNA reads as TGTGCCAGCAGCTTTGGGTACACCGGGGAGCTGTTTTTT. It is translated as CASSFGYTGELFF.

V gene TRBV28 combines with J gene TRBJ2-5, with TRBD2 identical over 13 bases. The CDR3 loop spans 15 amino acids. The junction had 2 bases not matched to a gene; V was cut back by 3 bases and J by 4 bases. From germline, CDR1 is MDHEN and CDR2 SYDVKM. The CDR3 reads CASSLTSGGRETQYF. DNA for the CDR3: TGTGCCAGCAGTTTGACTAGCGGGGGGAGAGAGACCCAGTACTTC.

The rearrangement uses TRBV9 and TRBJ2-5; weak D call: TRBD2 (6 bases). The CDR3 is 13 residues long. V lost 4 bases and J 5 bases, leaving 12 bases between the germline ends. CDR1 is SGDLS and CDR2 is YYNGEE in the germline V gene. This CDR3 reads CASSRDSRETQYF. As DNA, the CDR3 is TGTGCCAGCAGCCGGGACTCTAGGGAGACCCAGTACTTC.

As regards this clone: One end of the junction varies from germline; a read error may be responsible. Other DNA sequences of this sample code for an identical CDR3. This sequence joins TRBV5-1 and TRBJ2-3, with D perhaps TRBD1 (6 bases). The length of the CDR3 is 15 residues. Germline CDR1 SGHRS, CDR2 YFSETQ. CDR3 protein: CASSSPPRDTDTQYF. In nucleotides, the CDR3 is TGCGCCAGCAGCTCCCCACCTCGGGACACAGATACGCAATATTTT.

The V and J genes are TRBV14 and TRBJ1-2; weak D call: TRBD1 (5 bases). The V and J ends lost 7 bases and 9 bases respectively, with 18 bases between them. Germline V lookup: CDR1 SGHDN, CDR2 FVKESK. The CDR3 runs to 13 residues. DNA of the CDR3: TGTGCCAGCAACAAAATGGGGGGATCCAGCTACACCTTC. Translating gives CASNKMGGSSYTF.

The chain employs TRBV7-9 and TRBJ2-7, with 8 bases fitting TRBD2. The trim removed 5 bases at V and 4 bases at J, leaving 4 bases unmatched. The CDR3 is 13 amino acids. Germline values: CDR1 SEHNR, CDR2 FQNEAQ (reference sequence). CDR3 in amino acids: CASSKAGAYEQYF. The CDR3 nucleotides read TGTGCCAGCAGCAAAGCGGGGGCGTACGAGCAGTACTTC. Together with reference TRBV7-9 and TRBJ2-7, the CDR3 gives the full variable domain: DTGVSQNPRHKITKRGQNVTFRCDPISEHNRLYWYRQTLGQGPEFLTYFQNEAQLEKSRLLSDRFSAERPKGSFSTLEIQRTEQGDSAMYLCASSKAGAYEQYFGPGTRLTVT.

The chain is built from TRBV7-2 and TRBJ2-1; 11 bases line up with TRBD2. The CDR3 loop spans 17 amino acids. Trimming at V came to 1 base and at J to 2 bases, leaving 4 bases not matched to a gene. CDR1 is SGHTA, CDR2 FQGNSA, per germline. CDR3 sequence reads: CASSLGLAGGPYNEQFF. DNA of the CDR3: TGTGCCAGCAGCTTAGGGCTAGCGGGAGGACCCTACAATGAGCAGTTCTTC.

The chain has TRBV7-9 and TRBJ1-2; D possibly corresponds to TRBD1 (5 bases). The CDR3 has 13 residues. Germline loops: CDR1 SEHNR, CDR2 FQNEAQ (reference sequence). Trimming pared 3 bases from V and 7 bases from J, leaving 12 bases between. The CDR3 coding sequence is TGTGCCAGCAGCTTTCGAGGGGACTCTGGCTACACCTTC. The encoded protein is CASSFRGDSGYTF.

The chain uses TRBV10-3 and TRBJ2-7, with 7 bases fitting TRBD1. The CDR3 length is 15 residues. Per germline, CDR1 ENHRY and CDR2 SYGVKD. Unmatched junction bases numbered 7, after V lost 4 bases and J lost 1 base. The CDR3 loop is CAISAIRDSSYEQYF. CDR3 in DNA: TGTGCCATCAGTGCAATTCGGGACAGTTCCTACGAGCAGTACTTC.

V is TRBV5-4 and J is TRBJ2-2; unclear D gene. The germline V and J ends were trimmed by 3 bases and 0 bases, with 12 bases remaining between them. Per the germline V gene, CDR1 is SGHNT and CDR2 is YYREEE (reference sequence). The CDR3 extends over 16 amino acids. The CDR3 coding sequence is TGTGCCAGCAGCTCGCAGTGGCTAACGAACACCGGGGAGCTGTTTTTT. Its protein is CASSSQWLTNTGELFF.

This clone was recorded only once. This chain uses TRBV10-3 with TRBJ2-4, with D hard to call. The CDR3 length is 14 residues. V was cut by 8 bases and J by 4 bases, with 15 bases left in between. The germline CDR1 and CDR2 sequences are ENHRY and SYGVKD. The CDR3 nucleotides are TGTGCCATCTCCAATGACCTGATTAAAAACATTCAGTACTTC. Its protein product is CAISNDLIKNIQYF.

This sequence joins TRBV28 and TRBJ1-4; TRBD1 might be the D (5 bases). The germline V gene has CDR1 MDHEN and CDR2 SYDVKM. The CDR3 loop spans 15 amino acids. Trimming removed 5 bases from V and 1 base from J, with 11 bases in between. CDR3 coding DNA: TGTGCCAGCAGTGGGGCCGGGGGAACTAATGAAAAACTGTTTTTT. It is translated as CASSGAGGTNEKLFF.

This sequence joins TRBV6-5 and TRBJ2-7; maybe TRBD1 (6 bases). Germline V CDR1 and CDR2: MNHEY, SVGAGI. The CDR3 covers 12 residues. V lost 4 bases and J lost 4, with 8 bases in between. This CDR3 reads CASSSRGYEQYF. DNA of the CDR3: TGTGCCAGCAGTTCCAGGGGTTACGAGCAGTACTTC.

The chain joins TRBV7-9 to TRBJ2-7; 10 bases agree with TRBD1. Germline lookup yields CDR1 SEHNR and CDR2 FQNEAQ (reference sequence). Trimming took 5 bases from V and 0 from J; bases not matched to a gene: 16. The CDR3 is made up of 19 amino acids. The CDR3 DNA is TGTGCCAGCAGCACCCCGACAGGGGGCCCCTCCCTTTCCTCCTACGAGCAGTACTTC. It encodes CASSTPTGGPSLSSYEQYF.

V is TRBV9 and J is TRBJ2-1, with 15 bases lining up with TRBD2. Losses at the gene ends were 3 bases for V and 1 base for J; bases not matched to a gene: 8. CDR3 size: 19 residues. Germline V gene sequence: CDR1 SGDLS, CDR2 YYNGEE. CDR3 in DNA: TGTGCCAGCAGCGGAGCCGGGACTAGCGGGAGGTTGTCCTACAATGAGCAGTTCTTC. Translating it yields CASSGAGTSGRLSYNEQFF.

The gene calls are TRBV5-5 and TRBJ2-2, with 10 bases identical to TRBD2. Germline assignment: CDR1 SGHKS and CDR2 YYEKEE (reference sequence). V was clipped by 0 bases and J by 7 bases; unmatched bases: 9. The CDR3 totals 17 residues. DNA of the CDR3: TGTGCCAGCAGCTTGGAGGGGAGCGGGAGGGTCGGCGGGGAGCTGTTTTTT. Protein product: CASSLEGSGRVGGELFF.